What follows are 17 T cell receptor beta chains derived from one specimen sequenced in a study of post-analysis software for immune sequencing data. These receptors lack a known antigen. The study's findings and limits: A few TRBV segments appeared more often in patients than in controls, and TRBV5-6, TRBV5-1 and TRBV20-1 were among these.

cDNA libraries of TCR beta carried unique molecular identifiers. TCRdb independently ran MiXCR on the PCR reads; one entry per CDR3 protein. The table records 450,000 to 650,000 distinct CDR3 sequences, 44% of them present only once. The sequenced material came from blood. The receptors were sampled from a girl aged 10 to 17 with multiple sclerosis.

This chain joins TRBV27 and TRBJ2-7; TRBD1 matches at 11 bases. V was pared by 6 bases and J by 5 bases, with 6 bases of the junction left unmatched. This CDR3 is 14 amino acids long. CDR1 is MNHEY, CDR2 SMNVEV, per germline (reference sequence). CDR3 sequence reads: CASSRGTGGNEQYF. CDR3 nucleotide sequence: TGTGCCAGCAGCAGAGGGACAGGGGGGAACGAGCAGTACTTC.

The table lists this clonotype with many counts. The V gene is TRBV6-6, the J gene TRBJ2-1; D not certain. The CDR3 totals 14 residues. Looked up from germline, CDR1 is MNHNY and CDR2 is SVGAGI (reference sequence). V was shortened by 0 bases and J by 4 bases, with 7 bases between the two germline ends. The CDR3, as DNA: TGTGCCAGCAGTTACTCCCAGGTTTACAATGAGCAGTTCTTC. Amino acid sequence: CASSYSQVYNEQFF.

The J gene is TRBJ2-5, the V gene TRBV24-1; D is unresolved. The J call may be faulty, since TRBJ2-7 better matches the DNA end. The germline gives CDR1 KGHDR, CDR2 SFDVKD. There are 16 residues in the CDR3. The CDR3: CATSDGYGPEPYEQYF. The CDR3 DNA reads as TGTGCCACCAGTGATGGGTATGGCCCCGAACCCTACGAGCAGTACTTC.

This clonotype was observed a handful of times. The chain links TRBV5-1 to TRBJ2-3; possibly TRBD2 for D (6 bases). Trimming shortened V by 7 bases and J by 8 bases, and 23 bases separated the two germline ends. The CDR3 spans 15 residues. Germline V gives CDR1 SGHRS, CDR2 YFSETQ. The CDR3 nucleotides are TGCGCCAGCTCTCCTGGGGGGAGGCCCGCGGCTACGCAGTATTTT. Protein: CASSPGGRPAATQYF. Using reference TRBV5-1 and TRBJ2-3 for the parts outside the CDR3, the full variable domain is KAGVTQTPRYLIKTRGQQVTLSCSPISGHRSVSWYQQTPGQGLQFLFEYFSETQRNKGNFPGRFSGRQFSNSRSEMNVSTLELGDSALYLCASSPGGRPAATQYFGPGTRLTVL.

This clonotype was seen more than once but under ten times. This chain connects TRBV5-6 to TRBJ2-4, with 8 nucleotides matching TRBD2. Germline values: CDR1 SGHDT, CDR2 YYEEEE. V trimming: 4 bases; J trimming: 6 bases; junction bases outside the gene matches: 6. This CDR3 contains 14 residues. Here the CDR3 DNA reads TGTGCCAGCAGCCTACGGGAGGGACGAAACATTCAGTACTTC. This sequence encodes CASSLREGRNIQYF.

For this clonotype: Germline and junction disagree at one end, which may indicate a read error. This chain uses TRBV7-2 with TRBJ2-4; maybe TRBD2 (5 bases). The CDR3 covers 14 residues. The germline V gene has CDR1 SGHTA and CDR2 FQGNSA. The CDR3: CVSSFPADQNIQYF. As DNA, the CDR3 is TGTGTCAGCAGCTTCCCAGCGGACCAAAACATTCAGTACTTC.

This chain connects TRBV30 to TRBJ2-5; D is unresolved. Trimming removed 0 bases at V and 7 bases at J, with 12 bases between. This CDR3 contains 13 residues. The germline CDR1 and CDR2 sequences are GTSNPN and SVGIG (reference sequence). The CDR3: CAWSVNSKGTQYF. CDR3 coding DNA: TGTGCCTGGAGTGTTAACAGCAAGGGGACCCAGTACTTC. Full variable domain (outside the CDR3, taken from reference TRBV30 and TRBJ2-5): SQTIHQWPATLVQPVGSPLSLECTVEGTSNPNLYWYRQAAGRGLQLLFYSVGIGQISSEVPQNLSASRPQDRQFILSSKKLLLSDSGFYLCAWSVNSKGTQYFGPGTRLLVL.

J is TRBJ1-1 and V is TRBV5-1, with D possibly matching TRBD1 (6 bases). Germline V CDR1 and CDR2: SGHRS, YFSETQ. The V gene lost 4 bases and the J gene lost 4 bases, with 17 bases spanning the gap. The CDR3 runs to 15 residues. The CDR3 nucleotides are TGCGCCAGCAGCCCAGCGCAGGGGAGGATCACTGAAGCTTTCTTT. Residues: CASSPAQGRITEAFF. The full variable domain, rest sourced from reference TRBV5-1 and TRBJ1-1, is KAGVTQTPRYLIKTRGQQVTLSCSPISGHRSVSWYQQTPGQGLQFLFEYFSETQRNKGNFPGRFSGRQFSNSRSEMNVSTLELGDSALYLCASSPAQGRITEAFFGQGTRLTVV.

The table lists this clonotype with a few counts. The chain uses TRBV29-1 and TRBJ2-3, with D perhaps matching TRBD1 (6 bases). The V gene lost 5 bases and the J gene lost 10 bases, with 13 bases spanning the gap. The CDR3 spans 11 residues. Germline V gives CDR1 SQVTM, CDR2 ANQGSEA. CDR3 sequence reads: CSVITGLAQYF. In nucleotides, the CDR3 is TGCAGCGTTATAACAGGGCTCGCGCAGTATTTT.

The CDR3 DNA reads TGTGCCAGCAGCTTAGAGGTAGCGGGAGGAGAGACCCAGTACTTC. Its protein product is CASSLEVAGGETQYF. The chain carries TRBV7-6 and TRBJ2-5; 10 bases match TRBD2. The length of the CDR3 is 15 residues. The germline V gene encodes CDR1 SGHVS and CDR2 FNYEAQ. V lost 1 base to trimming and J lost 4 bases; unmatched junction nucleotides: 3.

The rearrangement links TRBV5-1 to TRBJ2-3, with a tentative D call TRBD2 (6 bases). The V gene's germline CDR1 is SGHRS and CDR2 YFSETQ. The V end lost 4 bases, the J end lost 3 bases, and 21 bases lay between the germline ends. The CDR3 runs to 17 residues. The CDR3 sequence is CASSRNRGLRDTDTQYF. CDR3 coding DNA: TGCGCCAGCAGCCGGAACCGTGGACTAAGGGATACAGATACGCAGTATTTT.

The V gene is TRBV4-1, the J gene TRBJ2-1; D remains ambiguous. V dropped 0 bases and J dropped 5 bases, with 8 bases sitting between them. The CDR3 length is 14 residues. The germline gives CDR1 MGHRA, CDR2 YSYEKL. DNA for the CDR3: TGCGCCAGCAGCCAAGAACCAGCGAACAATGAGCAGTTCTTC. As protein: CASSQEPANNEQFF.

This chain uses TRBV29-1 with TRBJ2-4; D is uncertain. V was trimmed by 5 bases and J by 3 bases, leaving 14 bases between them. The germline gives CDR1 SQVTM, CDR2 ANQGSEA. This CDR3 region has 14 residues. The CDR3 reads CSVSQMGNKNIQYF. CDR3 DNA sequence: TGCAGCGTTAGCCAGATGGGGAACAAAAACATTCAGTACTTC.

This clonotype was counted between two and nine times. The chain employs TRBV7-2 and TRBJ1-2; no clear D gene. This CDR3 has 15 residues. CDR1 and CDR2 from the germline V gene are SGHTA and FQGNSA. Between the trimmed V and J ends, which lost 5 bases and 2 bases, there was a span of 15 bases. The CDR3 spells CASSPTPEANYGYTF. CDR3 nucleotide sequence: TGTGCCAGCAGCCCCACCCCGGAAGCCAACTATGGCTACACCTTC.

CDR3 bases: TGTGCCTGGAGTAATAGCGGGAGAGGAGGGGATACGCAGTATTTT. As protein: CAWSNSGRGGDTQYF. The rearrangement joins TRBV30 to TRBJ2-3, with 9 nucleotides matching TRBD2. Germline V gives CDR1 GTSNPN, CDR2 SVGIG (reference sequence). The CDR3 has 15 residues. J lost 6 bases, V lost 2 bases, and 9 bases had no gene match.

This clonotype was observed a handful of times. The chain uses TRBV29-1 and TRBJ2-7; TRBD1 might be the D (6 bases). The germline gives CDR1 SQVTM, CDR2 ANQGSEA. V was cut by 4 bases and J by 0 bases, with 13 bases left in between. The CDR3 loop spans 14 amino acids. Here the CDR3 reads CSVGRDTNSYEQYF. The DNA of the CDR3 is TGCAGCGTTGGCCGGGACACCAACTCCTACGAGCAGTACTTC.

This clonotype has only a few counts. The chain uses TRBV20-1 and TRBJ1-1; 10 bases fit TRBD1. This CDR3 contains 14 residues. Germline values: CDR1 DFQATT, CDR2 SNEGSKA (reference sequence). V shed 3 bases, J shed 6 bases, and the junction held 7 bases outside the gene matches. CDR3 in DNA: TGCAGTGCTAGGACCAGACAGGGGGCAGCTGAAGCTTTCTTT. Protein product: CSARTRQGAAEAFF.